These T cell receptor beta chains were read from a single sample in a study of blood T cell repertoires in COVID-19. Produced via immunoSEQ multiplex PCR; TCRdb's table is partial and in-frame only. This sample carries 200,000 to 250,000 clones, 70% to 90% of them seen once, and the ten largest clones take roughly 10%. Input material: PBMCs or T cells enriched from blood (not recorded which). These receptors all come from a man aged 25-45 years who had recovered from COVID-19. The CDR3 runs from the conserved cysteine through the conserved F or W. The D gene is left open where the match is weak. Size values are once, few and many counts, or a class for expanded clones, and some rows have none.

>12|TRBV30|-|TRBJ1-5|-
CAWSVRGGAQHF
TGTGCCTGGAGTGTACGTGGAGGGGCCCAGCATTTT
>15|TRBV7-9|-|TRBJ1-5|-
CASSLAGAINQPQHF
TGTGCCAGCAGCTTAGCGGGCGCAATAAATCAGCCCCAGCATTTT
>11|TRBV29-1|-|TRBJ1-1|-
CSVVANTEAFF
TGCAGCGTTGTAGCCAACACTGAAGCTTTCTTT
>12|TRBV6-5|-|TRBJ2-7|-
CASNGPHYEQYF
TGTGCCAGCAATGGGCCGCACTACGAGCAGTACTTC
>15|TRBV15|-|TRBJ1-5|once
CATSRVRWGDQPQHF
TGTGCCACCAGCAGAGTTCGGTGGGGGGATCAGCCCCAGCATTTT
>13|TRBV6-5|-|TRBJ1-2|-
CASKMGLLYGYTF
TGTGCCAGCAAGATGGGACTCCTCTATGGCTACACCTTC
>15|TRBV6-5|-|TRBJ1-6|-
CASSYGVNRESPLHF
TGTGCCAGCAGTTACGGGGTCAACAGGGAGTCACCCCTCCACTTT
>10|TRBV5-3|-|TRBJ2-1|-
CARSARFKFF
TGTGCCAGAAGCGCTAGATTTAAGTTCTTC
>15|TRBV7-2|-|TRBJ2-7|once
CASSLRGPDSYEQYF
TGTGCCAGCAGCTTACGAGGGCCGGACTCCTACGAGCAGTACTTC
>13|TRBV7-9|-|TRBJ2-5|-
CASSYGGAETQYF
TGTGCCAGCAGTTATGGGGGCGCGGAGACCCAGTACTTC
>16|TRBV28|TRBD1|TRBJ1-2|few
CASSLSGTGNTYGYTF
TGTGCCAGCAGTTTATCGGGGACAGGGAATACCTATGGCTACACCTTC
>15|TRBV6-5|-|TRBJ1-4|-
CASSYSGTTNEKLFF
TGTGCCAGCAGTTACTCGGGCACAACTAATGAAAAACTGTTTTTT
>14|TRBV7-3|-|TRBJ2-7|-
CASSLTGTSYEQYF
TGTGCCAGCAGCTTAACGGGCACCTCCTACGAGCAGTACTTC
>15|TRBV4-3|TRBD1|TRBJ2-3|-
CASSQDRTGVDTQYF
TGCGCCAGCAGCCAAGATCGGACAGGGGTAGATACGCAGTATTTT
>13|TRBV3-1/TRBV3-2|-|TRBJ1-1|-
CASSQGYRTEAFF
TGTGCCAGCAGCCAAGGTTACAGGACTGAAGCTTTCTTT
>16|TRBV6-5|-|TRBJ1-5|-
CASSYSIPSASEPQHF
TGTGCCAGCAGTTACTCGATTCCCAGCGCCTCGGAGCCCCAGCATTTT
>12|TRBV2|-|TRBJ2-7|-
CASSGGGLEQYF
TGTGCCAGCAGTGGGGGGGGCCTCGAGCAGTACTTC
>17|TRBV2|-|TRBJ1-2|-
CASSDLPHPTEQEGYTF
TGTGCCAGCAGTGATCTCCCCCACCCGACAGAACAGGAGGGCTACACCTTC
>13|TRBV3-1/TRBV3-2|-|TRBJ2-1|once
CASSHGRGNEQFF
TGTGCCAGCAGCCACGGACGGGGGAATGAGCAGTTCTTC
>15|TRBV25-1|TRBD1|TRBJ2-4|-
CASSDTGVAKNIQYF
TGTGCCAGCAGTGATACAGGGGTAGCCAAAAACATTCAGTACTTC
>14|TRBV11-3|-|TRBJ2-7|-
CASSLSSGSREQYF
TGTGCCAGCAGCTTATCGTCAGGGTCAAGGGAGCAGTACTTC
>15|TRBV4-2|TRBD2|TRBJ2-1|-
CASSQGEAGGNEQFF
TGTGCCAGCAGCCAAGGGGAAGCGGGGGGGAATGAGCAGTTCTTC
>20|TRBV7-8|TRBD1|TRBJ2-7|-
CASSLARVDRGGILLYEQYF
TGTGCCAGCAGCTTAGCTAGGGTTGACAGGGGAGGCATTTTGCTCTACGAGCAGTACTTC
>12|TRBV7-2|-|TRBJ2-3|many
CASSFLRDTQYF
TGTGCCAGCAGCTTCTTGAGGGATACGCAGTATTTT
>16|TRBV24-1|TRBD2|TRBJ2-3|-
CATSDFGTSETDTQYF
TGTGCCACCAGTGATTTCGGGACTAGCGAGACAGATACGCAGTATTTT
>15|TRBV3-1/TRBV3-2|-|TRBJ2-7|once
CASSQDQGGVREQYF
TGTGCCAGCAGCCAAGATCAGGGCGGTGTACGGGAGCAGTACTTC
>15|TRBV2|TRBD2|TRBJ2-7|-
CASSVSAGGPYEQYF
TGTGCCAGCAGTGTATCAGCGGGAGGGCCCTACGAGCAGTACTTC
>14|TRBV6-5|-|TRBJ2-3|-
CASSYSSPTDTQYF
TGTGCCAGCAGTTACTCGAGTCCCACAGATACGCAGTATTTT
>20|TRBV7-4|TRBD2|TRBJ2-2|once
CASSLVSTSGGTRDTGELFF
TGTGCCAGCAGCTTAGTCAGCACTAGCGGGGGGACTCGAGACACCGGGGAGCTGTTTTTT
>12|TRBV11-2|-|TRBJ2-7|once
CASSPGPYEQYF
TGTGCCAGCAGCCCTGGGCCCTACGAGCAGTACTTC
>11|TRBV20-1|-|TRBJ2-1|-
CSARDQDEQFF
TGCAGTGCTAGAGATCAGGATGAGCAGTTCTTC
>12|TRBV30|-|TRBJ2-5|-
CAWSPLSETQYF
TGTGCCTGGAGCCCTCTTAGCGAGACCCAGTACTTC
>11|TRBV30|-|TRBJ2-7|-
CAWVLAYEQYF
TGTGCCTGGGTCCTTGCCTACGAGCAGTACTTC
>16|TRBV18|-|TRBJ2-2|once
CASSPWASRDTGELFF
TGTGCCAGCTCACCATGGGCTAGCCGAGACACCGGGGAGCTGTTTTTT
>12|TRBV7-8|-|TRBJ1-1|-
CAERSINTEAFF
TGTGCCGAGAGGTCAATAAACACTGAAGCTTTCTTT
>14|TRBV6-5|-|TRBJ2-7|once
CASSYSELDLKQYF
TGTGCCAGCAGTTACTCGGAGCTAGATTTAAAGCAGTACTTC
>14|TRBV28|-|TRBJ1-2|-
CATQFTGSDYGYTF
TGTGCCACCCAATTCACAGGGAGCGACTATGGCTACACCTTC
>15|TRBV11-2|TRBD1|TRBJ1-2|-
CASSLDFGRGYGYTF
TGTGCCAGCAGCTTAGATTTCGGCAGGGGGTATGGCTACACCTTC
>19|TRBV2|TRBD1|TRBJ2-7|-
CATLRFQGAWGGLVYEQYF
TGTGCCACCCTAAGATTTCAGGGGGCGTGGGGAGGTTTGGTCTACGAGCAGTACTTC
>14|TRBV10-3|TRBD1|TRBJ1-5|-
CASRQGNADQPQHF
TGTGCCAGTCGACAGGGCAATGCAGATCAGCCCCAGCATTTT
>15|TRBV11-2|TRBD2|TRBJ2-7|-
CASSHLSGGAYEQYF
TGTGCCAGCAGCCACTTGAGCGGGGGGGCTTACGAGCAGTACTTC
>13|TRBV10-3|-|TRBJ2-2|-
CAIKDTSNGELFF
TGTGCCATAAAGGACACCTCCAACGGGGAGCTGTTTTTT
>24|TRBV12-5|TRBD1|TRBJ1-3|once
CASGLVHSQVPGQGWRTSGNTIYF
TGTGCTAGTGGTTTGGTACACTCACAGGTTCCGGGACAGGGATGGCGGACCTCTGGAAACACCATATATTTT
>12|TRBV30|TRBD1|TRBJ1-2|-
CACDTGGYGYTF
TGTGCCTGCGATACAGGGGGCTATGGCTACACCTTC
>17|TRBV4-2|-|TRBJ1-1|few
CASSQDVARVADTEAFF
TGTGCCAGCAGCCAAGACGTGGCTCGGGTGGCGGACACTGAAGCTTTCTTT
>15|TRBV27|TRBD1|TRBJ2-1|-
CASSVDRDPYNEQFF
TGTGCCAGCAGTGTCGACAGGGACCCGTACAATGAGCAGTTCTTC